This paragraph reports one TCR beta chain. MiXCR was run by TCRdb on the 5' RACE reads, yielding one entry per CDR3 protein. Of about 83,000 distinct CDR3 sequences in the sample, over 9.5% were seen once. This CDR3 has 14 residues. The ends lost 5 bases at V and 6 bases at J; junction bases unmatched: 3. Germline V gives CDR1 SNHLY, CDR2 FYNNEI. These data originate in a study of early T cells in non-severe SARS-CoV-2 infection. This chain uses TRBV2 with TRBJ2-1, with TRBD1 identical over 11 bases. The material was whole blood, obtained at baseline. This TCR came from an adult who was a healthcare worker with PCR-confirmed SARS-CoV-2 infection or an uninfected control (not recorded which). The CDR3 bases are TGTGCCAGCAGTCGGGACAGGGGGGCCAATGAGCAGTTCTTC. This codes for CASSRDRGANEQFF.